This entry lists 31 T cell receptor beta chains sequenced from one sample in a study of T cell responses to AZD1222 COVID-19 vaccine. Measured with immunoSEQ multiplex PCR; TCRdb has only the in-frame clones, and not every one. The table includes tens of thousands of clones, roughly nine tenths detected once. Sequences were derived from peripheral blood, sampled 28 days after the second AZD1222 dose. Source of these receptors: an adult who received the AZD1222 COVID-19 vaccine.

The rearrangement joins TRBV28 to TRBJ1-2; D perhaps matches TRBD1 (5 bases). Per germline, CDR1 MDHEN and CDR2 SYDVKM. Trimming left V 2 bases short and J 8 bases short, with 15 bases between. The CDR3 totals 14 residues. The DNA of the CDR3 is TGTGCCAGCAGTTTAAGCCCAAGTCGGGGGGGCTACACCTTC. Protein product: CASSLSPSRGGYTF.

The sample holds one count of this clone. The V gene is TRBV12-2, the J gene TRBJ1-2; the listed D gene, TRBD1, was not tested against the DNA. TRBV12-2 is a known pseudogene. The CDR3 length is 16 residues. The CDR3 is CASRPRGLWDPRSYTF. The CDR3 DNA sequence: TGTGCAAGTCGCCCCAGGGGATTATGGGACCCGCGGAGCTACACCTTC.

This clone has a single count. This rearrangement joins TRBV5-1 to TRBJ2-2, with D possibly matching TRBD2 (7 bases). Trimming cost V 4 bases and J 6 bases, with 16 bases left between them. CDR1 and CDR2 (germline): SGHRS, YFSETQ. CDR3 size: 15 residues. CDR3 in DNA: TGCGCCAGCAGCCGTGGACTAGGGGGATCCGGGGAGCTGTTTTTT. This codes for CASSRGLGGSGELFF.

The chain couples TRBV9 to TRBJ2-1; 10 positions agree with TRBD2. Per germline, CDR1 SGDLS and CDR2 YYNGEE. This CDR3 comprises 16 residues. The trim removed 2 bases at V and 6 bases at J, leaving 8 bases unmatched. CDR3 DNA: TGTGCCAGCAGCGTCACACGGGCTAGCGGGAGCAATGAGCAGTTCTTC. Protein: CASSVTRASGSNEQFF.

The chain uses TRBV29-1 and TRBJ2-7; 8 positions agree with TRBD2. The ends lost 4 bases at V and 4 bases at J; junction bases unmatched: 6. Germline CDR1 reads SQVTM; CDR2 reads ANQGSEA. This CDR3 spans 13 amino acids. DNA for the CDR3: TGCAGCGTTGGGCCTAGCGGGCAGTACGAGCAGTACTTC. Translated: CSVGPSGQYEQYF.

The chain links TRBV7-3 to TRBJ2-1; a weak D match, TRBD2 (6 bases). Trimming cost V 1 base and J 8 bases, with 9 bases left between them. In germline, CDR1 is SGHTA, CDR2 FQGTGA. The CDR3 contains 13 residues. CDR3 coding DNA: TGTGCCAGCAGCTTAAGTAAGCGGGATGAGCAGTTCTTC. This codes for CASSLSKRDEQFF. Full variable domain (remainder filled in from reference TRBV7-3 and TRBJ2-1): GAGVSQTPSNKVTEKGKYVELRCDPISGHTALYWYRQSLGQGPEFLIYFQGTGAADDSGLPNDRFFAVRPEGSVSTLKIQRTERGDSAVYLCASSLSKRDEQFFGPGTRLTVL.

V is TRBV7-2 and J is TRBJ1-2, with D perhaps TRBD1 (6 bases). Germline V gene data show CDR1 as SGHTA and CDR2 as FQGNSA. The CDR3 has 14 residues. Trimming stripped 5 bases from V and 8 bases from J, with 18 bases between. DNA for the CDR3: TGTGCCAGCAGCCAGCCCGGCGGGGGGGGCGGCTACACCTTC. Protein product: CASSQPGGGGGYTF.

This clone was picked up one time. V gene TRBV11-2 combines with J gene TRBJ2-1, with 9 bases fitting TRBD1. Germline V gives CDR1 SGHAT, CDR2 FQNNGV. The CDR3 contains 16 residues. V shed 4 bases and J 7 bases; nucleotides not matched to a gene: 11. DNA for the CDR3: TGTGCCAGCAGCTCAAAGATAGGGACAGGGAAGAATGAGCAGTTCTTC. It is translated as CASSSKIGTGKNEQFF.

V and J are TRBV7-3 and TRBJ2-5, with 7 bases matching TRBD2. The CDR3 consists of 15 residues. Per germline, CDR1 SGHTA and CDR2 FQGTGA. After removal of 1 base from V and 5 bases from J, the junction contained 7 bases not matched to a gene. This CDR3 reads CASSLNYGEGETQYF. The CDR3 coding sequence is TGTGCCAGCAGCTTAAATTATGGGGAGGGGGAGACCCAGTACTTC.

The chain links TRBV7-2 to TRBJ1-5; D uncertain. Looked up from germline, CDR1 is SGHTA and CDR2 is FQGNSA. The ends were cut back, 4 bases at V and 7 bases at J, with 14 bases in the middle. CDR3 length equals 14 residues. The CDR3 spells CASSSLRGWQPQHF. CDR3 DNA: TGTGCCAGCAGCTCCCTTCGAGGGTGGCAGCCCCAGCATTTT.

The chain employs TRBV5-1 and TRBJ1-1; possibly TRBD1 for D (5 bases). The CDR3 is made up of 14 amino acids. Trimming took off 6 bases at V and 4 bases at J, with 16 bases between the two ends. Germline V gives CDR1 SGHRS, CDR2 YFSETQ. The CDR3 DNA is TGCGCCAGCATACCGGGACCGACGAGCACTGAAGCTTTCTTT. Protein: CASIPGPTSTEAFF.

CDR3 residues: CASSYSRSSGNTIYF. The DNA for the CDR3 is TGTGCCAGCAGTTACTCGAGGAGCTCTGGAAACACCATATATTTT. The chain recombines TRBV6-6 with TRBJ1-3; no definite D call. Germline lookup yields CDR1 MNHNY and CDR2 SVGAGI (reference sequence). The length of the CDR3 is 15 residues. V was trimmed by 0 bases and J by 0 bases, leaving 6 bases between them.

CDR3 DNA: TGTGCCACATGGGGGGCCCACACCGGGGAGCTGTTTTTT. It translates to CATWGAHTGELFF. The chain is built from TRBV28 and TRBJ2-2, with D perhaps TRBD1 or TRBD2 (6 bases each). CDR1 is MDHEN and CDR2 is SYDVKM in the germline V gene. The CDR3 totals 13 residues. V lost 10 bases and J 3 bases, leaving 12 bases between the germline ends.

V usage is TRBV27 and J usage is TRBJ1-6; maybe TRBD1 (5 bases). The CDR3 consists of 15 residues. Per germline, CDR1 MNHEY and CDR2 SMNVEV (reference sequence). V gave up 5 bases and J gave up 10 bases, with 18 bases separating them. As DNA, the CDR3 is TGTGCCAGCAGTCCCCGAGGGGCGGTAGACTCACCCCTCCACTTT. This translates into CASSPRGAVDSPLHF.

This rearrangement joins TRBV19 to TRBJ1-5, with D tentatively TRBD1 (5 bases). The germline V gene encodes CDR1 LNHDA and CDR2 SQIVND (reference sequence). This CDR3 contains 15 residues. V was cut by 4 bases and J by 0 bases, with 10 bases left in between. The CDR3 bases are TGTGCCAGTAGTAGTCTGGGGGGTAGCAATCAGCCCCAGCATTTT. It specifies CASSSLGGSNQPQHF.

V is TRBV5-1 and J is TRBJ2-7; 7 bases align to TRBD1. The CDR3 contains 16 residues. Germline V lookup: CDR1 SGHRS, CDR2 YFSETQ. The J segment lost 0 bases and the V segment lost 4 bases, leaving 10 bases of the junction unmatched. This chain's CDR3 is CASSLFDRESSYEQYF. The CDR3 nucleotides are TGCGCCAGCAGCCTATTCGACAGGGAGAGCTCCTACGAGCAGTACTTC.

The rearrangement links TRBV28 to TRBJ2-7; D remains ambiguous. The CDR3 runs 13 residues. V was shortened by 6 bases and J by 1 base, with 10 bases between the two germline ends. Germline CDR1 is MDHEN and CDR2 is SYDVKM. The CDR3 loop is CASSGHGSYEQYF. The CDR3 DNA follows: TGTGCCAGCAGCGGCCACGGATCCTACGAGCAGTACTTC.

DNA for the CDR3: TGTGCCAGCAGCGGGGCTAGGCGGGAAAGGTATGGCTACACCTTC. It translates to CASSGARRERYGYTF. The rearrangement uses TRBV9 and TRBJ1-2; D ambiguous. Germline CDR1 SGDLS, CDR2 YYNGEE. This CDR3 contains 15 residues. Deletions cut 3 bases from V and 5 bases from J, with 17 bases between.

The genes are TRBV3-1 (or the pseudogene TRBV3-2) and TRBJ2-2; the D gene is possibly TRBD2 (5 bases). V was clipped by 4 bases and J by 6 bases, with 21 bases between them. Germline V lookup: CDR1 LGHDT, CDR2 YNNKEL (reference sequence). This CDR3 is 17 amino acids long. The CDR3 coding sequence is TGTGCCAGCAGCCGCCAAGATTTACTAGTATACGCCGGGGAGCTGTTTTTT. Protein: CASSRQDLLVYAGELFF.

Only one count was recorded for this clone. The rearrangement uses TRBV12-5 and TRBJ1-4, with TRBD1 as a possible D gene (5 bases). The V end lost 6 bases, the J end lost 5 bases, and 13 bases lay between the germline ends. The germline gives CDR1 LGHNT, CDR2 FRNRAP. CDR3 length: 14 residues. This CDR3 reads CASGPGTANEKLFF. The DNA of the CDR3 is TGTGCTAGTGGCCCCGGGACTGCGAATGAAAAACTGTTTTTT.

The chain recombines TRBV29-1 with TRBJ1-2; D remains ambiguous. With 4 bases removed from V and 5 bases from J, the gap between germline ends came to 11 bases. The CDR3 contains 12 residues. CDR1 and CDR2 (germline): SQVTM, ANQGSEA. DNA of the CDR3: TGCAGCGTTGTGGTCAGACCATATGGCTACACCTTC. It specifies CSVVVRPYGYTF.

The V gene is TRBV20-1, the J gene TRBJ2-1, with 9 bases fitting TRBD2. Germline assignment: CDR1 DFQATT and CDR2 SNEGSKA (reference sequence). The ends lost 3 bases at V and 5 bases at J; junction bases unmatched: 11. This CDR3 has 16 residues. CDR3 DNA: TGCAGTGCTAGTAATCCTGGGGCTAGCGGGAACAATGAGCAGTTCTTC. Translated: CSASNPGASGNNEQFF.

The chain uses TRBV7-9 and TRBJ2-7; TRBD1 is a possible D gene (5 bases). CDR3 size: 15 residues. The V gene lost 1 base and the J gene lost 2 bases, with 12 bases spanning the gap. CDR1 SEHNR and CDR2 FQNEAQ come from the germline V gene (reference sequence). The DNA for the CDR3 is TGTGCCAGCAGCTTAGGGGGCCGAAAGGCCTACGAGCAGTACTTC. Encoded protein: CASSLGGRKAYEQYF.

This clone was seen only once. This sequence joins TRBV29-1 and TRBJ1-2; D unclear. Trimming stripped 0 bases from V and 3 bases from J, with 11 bases between. Germline V gives CDR1 SQVTM, CDR2 ANQGSEA. This CDR3 comprises 14 residues. CDR3 region: CSVEEARDHYGYTF. CDR3 in DNA: TGCAGCGTTGAAGAGGCGCGAGACCACTATGGCTACACCTTC. Drawing the rest from reference TRBV29-1 and TRBJ1-2, the complete variable domain is SAVISQKPSRDICQRGTSLTIQCQVDSQVTMMFWYRQQPGQSLTLIATANQGSEATYESGFVIDKFPISRPNLTFSTLTVSNMSPEDSSIYLCSVEEARDHYGYTFGSGTRLTVV.

The V call is TRBV9, the J call TRBJ1-4, with D perhaps TRBD1 (5 bases). The CDR3 extends over 12 amino acids. Germline loops: CDR1 SGDLS, CDR2 YYNGEE. V shed 10 bases and J shed 8 bases, with 15 bases lying between them. For the CDR3, the DNA is TGTGCCCTTACTCGGGGGAGGGAAAAACTGTTTTTT. This codes for CALTRGREKLFF.

The V call is TRBV4-1, the J call TRBJ1-5; D uncertain. The germline V gene encodes CDR1 MGHRA and CDR2 YSYEKL. The V gene lost 0 bases and the J gene lost 4 bases, with 7 bases spanning the gap. The CDR3 length is 14 residues. This CDR3 is CASSQDRRNQPQHF. In DNA, the CDR3 is TGCGCCAGCAGCCAAGATCGCAGGAATCAGCCCCAGCATTTT.

This sequence joins TRBV11-3 and TRBJ1-1; D uncertain. V was cut by 5 bases and J by 1 base, with 17 bases left in between. The CDR3 has 16 amino acids. Germline V CDR1 and CDR2: SGHNT, YENEEA. CDR3 sequence reads: CASSPLMTTTNTEAFF. The CDR3 DNA is TGTGCCAGCAGCCCCCTCATGACAACAACGAACACTGAAGCTTTCTTT. The entire variable domain, with the rest obtained from reference TRBV11-3 and TRBJ1-1, is as follows: EAGVVQSPRYKIIEKKQPVAFWCNPISGHNTLYWYLQNLGQGPELLIRYENEEAVDDSQLPKDRFSAERLKGVDSTLKIQPAELGDSAVYLCASSPLMTTTNTEAFFGQGTRLTVV.

The chain combines TRBV29-1 with TRBJ1-3; D might be TRBD1 (6 bases). The CDR3 loop spans 13 amino acids. CDR1 SQVTM and CDR2 ANQGSEA come from the germline V gene. The germline V and J ends were trimmed by 1 base and 2 bases, with 6 bases remaining between them. The CDR3 is CSVEGQAGNTIYF. CDR3 bases: TGCAGCGTTGAAGGACAGGCTGGAAACACCATATATTTT.

This chain connects TRBV28 to TRBJ2-1, with TRBD1 matching 10 bases. With V trimmed by 4 bases and J by 6 bases, 9 bases remained unmatched. This CDR3 is 16 amino acids long. Looked up from germline, CDR1 is MDHEN and CDR2 is SYDVKM. Here the CDR3 reads CASSSDGQGGGNEQFF. DNA of the CDR3: TGTGCCAGCAGTTCCGACGGACAGGGGGGCGGCAATGAGCAGTTCTTC. Complete variable domain (other parts from reference TRBV28 and TRBJ2-1): DVKVTQSSRYLVKRTGEKVFLECVQDMDHENMFWYRQDPGLGLRLIYFSYDVKMKEKGDIPEGYSVSREKKERFSLILESASTNQTSMYLCASSSDGQGGGNEQFFGPGTRLTVL.

V and J are TRBV30 and TRBJ1-2, with unresolved D. This CDR3 contains 14 residues. CDR1 is GTSNPN and CDR2 is SVGIG in the germline V gene (reference sequence). V lost 3 bases and J lost 4, with 15 bases in between. Here the CDR3 reads CAWREGSATYGYTF. CDR3 coding DNA: TGTGCCTGGAGGGAAGGCAGTGCTACCTATGGCTACACCTTC.

This sequence joins TRBV11-2 and TRBJ2-7; the D is unclear. Germline V gives CDR1 SGHAT, CDR2 FQNNGV. CDR3 length: 10 amino acids. Trimming took 1 base from V and 6 from J, leaving 1 base between them. The CDR3 nucleotides read TGTGCCAGCAGCTTAGTCGAGCAGTACTTC. Its protein product is CASSLVEQYF. Looking up the rest from reference TRBV11-2 and TRBJ2-7 gives the full variable domain: EAGVAQSPRYKIIEKRQSVAFWCNPISGHATLYWYQQILGQGPKLLIQFQNNGVVDDSQLPKDRFSAERLKGVDSTLKIQPAKLEDSAVYLCASSLVEQYFGPGTRLTVT.